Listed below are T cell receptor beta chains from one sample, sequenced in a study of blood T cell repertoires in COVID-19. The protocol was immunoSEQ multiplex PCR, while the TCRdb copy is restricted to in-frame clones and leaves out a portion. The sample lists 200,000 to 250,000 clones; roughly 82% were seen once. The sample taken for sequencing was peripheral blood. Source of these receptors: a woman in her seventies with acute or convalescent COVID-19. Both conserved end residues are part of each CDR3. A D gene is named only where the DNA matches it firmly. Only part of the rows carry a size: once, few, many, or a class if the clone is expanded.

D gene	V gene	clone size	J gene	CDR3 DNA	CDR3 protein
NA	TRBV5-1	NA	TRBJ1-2	TGCGCCAGCAGCTTGGGTGACAGGCCCTATGGCTACACCTTC	CASSLGDRPYGYTF
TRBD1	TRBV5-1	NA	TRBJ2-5	TGCGCCAGCAGCTTGACAGGGGGTGGTGGAGAGACCCAGTACTTC	CASSLTGGGGETQYF
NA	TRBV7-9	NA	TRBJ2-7	TGTGCCAGCAGCCGGGACACAGACCGTTTCTACGAGCAGTACTTC	CASSRDTDRFYEQYF
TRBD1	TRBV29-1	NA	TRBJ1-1	TGCAGCGTTGGACAGGGGACTGAAGCTTTCTTT	CSVGQGTEAFF
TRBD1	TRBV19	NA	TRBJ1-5	TGTGCCAGTAGTATGATTACAGGGGGCGTGGGTCAGCCCCAGCATTTT	CASSMITGGVGQPQHF
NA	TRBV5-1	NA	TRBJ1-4	TGCGCCAGCAGCTTACCCGGGACCGGAGGGGAAAAACTGTTTTTT	CASSLPGTGGEKLFF
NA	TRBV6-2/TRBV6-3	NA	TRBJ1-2	TGTGCCAGCAGTTACAGGGGTTCCAACTATGGCTACACCTTC	CASSYRGSNYGYTF
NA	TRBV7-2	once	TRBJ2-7	TGTGCCAGCAGCAAAGGACAGAATCGCGCCTACGAGCAGTACTTC	CASSKGQNRAYEQYF
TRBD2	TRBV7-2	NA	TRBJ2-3	TGTGCCAGCAGCCCATCTTTCCGGACTAGCGTTCCAGATACGCAGTATTTT	CASSPSFRTSVPDTQYF
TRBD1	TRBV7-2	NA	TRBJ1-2	TGTGCCAGCAGCTTAGCGGGAACAGGGGGAGGTGGCTACACCTTC	CASSLAGTGGGGYTF
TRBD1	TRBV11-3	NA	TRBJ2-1	TGTGCCAGCAGCTTAAGACAGGGCCACAATGAGCAGTTCTTC	CASSLRQGHNEQFF
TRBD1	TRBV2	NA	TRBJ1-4	TGTGCCAGCAGGCAGGGGGCGGCTAATGAAAAACTGTTTTTT	CASRQGAANEKLFF
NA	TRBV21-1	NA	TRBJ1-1	TGTGCCAGCAGCAAATGGACAGGGAGTCAGAATGAAGCTTTCTTT	CASSKWTGSQNEAFF
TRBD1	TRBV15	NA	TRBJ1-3	TGTGCCACCAGCCTCCCCAGGGGACAGGGTCGAGGCACCATATATTTT	CATSLPRGQGRGTIYF
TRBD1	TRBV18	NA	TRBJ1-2	TGTGCCAGCTCACCACAGGGGGCACAAGTTGGCTATGGCTACACCTTC	CASSPQGAQVGYGYTF
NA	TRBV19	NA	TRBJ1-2	TGTGCCAGTGAGAACCTTTTCACCTATGGCTACACCTTC	CASENLFTYGYTF
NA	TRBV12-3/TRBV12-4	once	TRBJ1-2	TGTGCCAGCAGTTTCTACGACTATGGCTACACCTTC	CASSFYDYGYTF
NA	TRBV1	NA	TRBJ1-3	TGCACCAGCAGCCAAGCCGGGACAGGGGGCGGAAACACCATATATTTT	CTSSQAGTGGGNTIYF
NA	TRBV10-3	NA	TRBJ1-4	TGTGCCATCAGGCCACCGGGAGAAGAAAAACTGTTTTTT	CAIRPPGEEKLFF
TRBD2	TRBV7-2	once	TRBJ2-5	TGTGCCAGCAGCTTCCCGAGCGGGGGGGCAGAGACCCAGTACTTC	CASSFPSGGAETQYF
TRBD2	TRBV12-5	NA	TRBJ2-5	TGTGCTAGTGGTTTGGGACTAGCGGGGGAAGAGACCCAGTACTTC	CASGLGLAGEETQYF
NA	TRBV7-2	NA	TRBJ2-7	TGTGCCAGCAGCCGCCCCGGGACACTCGGCTACGAGCAGTACTTC	CASSRPGTLGYEQYF
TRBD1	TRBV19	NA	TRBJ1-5	TGTGCCAGTAGTCGACTCTCTTCCGGGACAGGGAATCAGCCCCAGCATTTT	CASSRLSSGTGNQPQHF
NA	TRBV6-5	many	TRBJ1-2	TGTGCCAGCAGTTACGTTACAGGGAGTGTCTATGGCTACACCTTC	CASSYVTGSVYGYTF
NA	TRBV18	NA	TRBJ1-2	TGTGCCAGCTCACCTCAGGGAAATGGCTACACCTTC	CASSPQGNGYTF
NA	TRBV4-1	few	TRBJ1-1	TGCGCCAGCAGCCAATTTGACATCCTCCCGAACACTGAAGCTTTCTTT	CASSQFDILPNTEAFF
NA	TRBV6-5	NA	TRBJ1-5	TGTGCCAGCAGCCCCGGGGGGCTGGACAATCAGCCCCAGCATTTT	CASSPGGLDNQPQHF
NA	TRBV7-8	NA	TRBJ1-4	TGTGCCAGCAGCTTACACAGGCGAGGCGAAAAACTGTTTTTT	CASSLHRRGEKLFF
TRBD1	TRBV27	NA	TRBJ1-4	TGTGCCAGCAGTTTAGCACAGGGGGCTAATGAAAAACTGTTTTTT	CASSLAQGANEKLFF
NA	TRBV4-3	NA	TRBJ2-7	TGCGCCAGTGCCTTGGGGAGCTCCTACGAGCAGTACTTC	CASALGSSYEQYF
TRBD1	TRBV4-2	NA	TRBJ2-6	TGTGCCAGCAGCCAAGGGACAGGCGCCAGCTCTGGGGCCAACGTCCTGACTTTC	CASSQGTGASSGANVLTF
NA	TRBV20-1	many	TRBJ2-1	TGCAGTGCGGGGGGGCTCAATGAGCAGTTCTTC	CSAGGLNEQFF
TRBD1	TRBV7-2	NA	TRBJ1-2	TGTGCCAGCAGCCCACAGACAGGGAACAACTATGGCTACACCTTC	CASSPQTGNNYGYTF
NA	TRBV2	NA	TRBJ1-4	TGTGCCAGCAAGCAGGCTGGGGAAAAACTGTTTTTT	CASKQAGEKLFF
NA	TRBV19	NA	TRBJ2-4	TGTGCCAGTAGTATAGTAGCCGGGTATGTGACGAACATTCAGTACTTC	CASSIVAGYVTNIQYF
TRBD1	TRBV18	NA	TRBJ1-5	TGTGCCAGCTCACCCGGGACAGGGAATAGCAATCAGCCCCAGCATTTT	CASSPGTGNSNQPQHF
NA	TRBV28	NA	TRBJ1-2	TGTGCCAGCAGTACCTACGGACAGTATGGACACTATGGCTACACCTTC	CASSTYGQYGHYGYTF
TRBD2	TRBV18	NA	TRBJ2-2	TGTGCCAGCTCACCACCGACTAGCGGTTTTAACACCGGGGAGCTGTTTTTT	CASSPPTSGFNTGELFF
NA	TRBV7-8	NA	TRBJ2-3	TGTGCCAGCAGCTTAGGGCAGTACTATGGAGATACGCAGTATTTT	CASSLGQYYGDTQYF
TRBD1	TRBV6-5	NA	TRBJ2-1	TGTGCCAGCAGTTTCCAGACAGGGATTGGAAATGAGCAGTTCTTC	CASSFQTGIGNEQFF
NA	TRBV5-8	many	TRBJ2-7	TGTGCCAGCAGCCGAGGTGAAGGGGCGACATTCTACGAGCAGTACTTC	CASSRGEGATFYEQYF
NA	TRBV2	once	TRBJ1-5	TGTGCCAGCAGTGAAAGTAGGAGGAGCAATCAGCCCCAGCATTTT	CASSESRRSNQPQHF
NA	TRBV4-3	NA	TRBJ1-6	TGCGCCAGCAGCCAAGTCTCGGGTGATTCACCCCTCCACTTT	CASSQVSGDSPLHF
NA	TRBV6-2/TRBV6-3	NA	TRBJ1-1	TGTGCCAGCAGCCTACAGGGTTCGGACACTGAAGCTTTCTTT	CASSLQGSDTEAFF
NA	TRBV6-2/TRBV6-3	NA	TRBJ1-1	TGTGCCAGCAGTTACTCTCTCCAGGGTCGGATGAACACTGAAGCTTTCTTT	CASSYSLQGRMNTEAFF
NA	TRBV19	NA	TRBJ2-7	TGTGCCAGTAGTATAAAAGAGGGTCCCTACGAGCAGTACTTC	CASSIKEGPYEQYF
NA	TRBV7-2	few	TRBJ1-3	TGTGCCAGCAGCTTAGCCTCTGGACAAATGAGCTCTGGAAACACCATATATTTT	CASSLASGQMSSGNTIYF
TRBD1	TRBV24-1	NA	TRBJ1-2	TGTGCCACCAGTGACCCGGGACAGGGGTTTAGTGGCTACACCTTC	CATSDPGQGFSGYTF
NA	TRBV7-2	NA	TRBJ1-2	TGTGCCATCTTCCACAGGCAAACTAACTATGGCTACACCTTC	CAIFHRQTNYGYTF
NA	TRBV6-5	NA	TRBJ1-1	TGTGCCAGCATAGACAGTTTCACTGAAGCTTTCTTT	CASIDSFTEAFF
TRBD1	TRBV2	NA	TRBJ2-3	TGTGCCAGCAGCCAGGACAGGGGATCAGGCACAGATACGCAGTATTTT	CASSQDRGSGTDTQYF
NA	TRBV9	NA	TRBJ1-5	TGTGCCAGCAGCGAAGGGGTGAATAGCAATCAGCCCCAGCATTTT	CASSEGVNSNQPQHF
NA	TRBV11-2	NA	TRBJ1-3	TGTGCCAGCAGCTTAGGAGTTGGGGCGTCCTTCGCATATTTT	CASSLGVGASFAYF
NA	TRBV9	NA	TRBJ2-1	TGTGCCAGCAGCCCTAGAAGGACTTCCAATGAGCAGTTCTTC	CASSPRRTSNEQFF
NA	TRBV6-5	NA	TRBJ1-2	TGTGCCAGCAGGACAGGCAGACCTTACGATGGCTACACCTTC	CASRTGRPYDGYTF
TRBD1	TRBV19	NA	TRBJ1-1	TGTGCCAGTAGTGCAAGGGGGCACACTGAAGCTTTCTTT	CASSARGHTEAFF
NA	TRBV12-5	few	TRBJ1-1	TGTGCTAGTGGTTTGGTACTTAGTGGGGCCCTTGAAGCTTTCTTT	CASGLVLSGALEAFF